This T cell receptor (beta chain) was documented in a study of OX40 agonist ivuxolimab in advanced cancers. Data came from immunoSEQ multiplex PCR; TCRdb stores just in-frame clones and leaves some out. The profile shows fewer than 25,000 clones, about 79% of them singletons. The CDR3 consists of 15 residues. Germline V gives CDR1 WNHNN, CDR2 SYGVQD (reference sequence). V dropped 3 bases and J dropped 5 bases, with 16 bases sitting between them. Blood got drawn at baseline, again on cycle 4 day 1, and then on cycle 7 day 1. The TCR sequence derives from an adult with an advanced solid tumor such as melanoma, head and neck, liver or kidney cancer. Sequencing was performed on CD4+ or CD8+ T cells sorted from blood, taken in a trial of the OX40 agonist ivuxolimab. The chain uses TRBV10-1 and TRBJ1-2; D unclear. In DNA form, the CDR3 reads TGCGCCAGCAGTGATTCGCAGACTAAACTTTATGGCTACACCTTC. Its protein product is CASSDSQTKLYGYTF.